The 10 T cell receptor beta chains in this list originate from one sample, sequenced in a study of Ad26.COV2.S vaccination and SARS-CoV-2 variants. Treatment of the sample: roughly 18 received Ad26.COV2.S at low or high dose, single or two shots; roughly five received placebo; per-sample allocation not given. The study sampled participants on day 63 after the first vaccine or placebo injection. Data came from immunoSEQ multiplex PCR; TCRdb stores just in-frame clones and leaves some out. Among about 390,000 clones listed, around 85% were seen once. Material: peripheral blood, obtained in a trial of Ad26.COV2.S vaccine versus placebo. All receptors derive from a person aged 18-60 years who received the Ad26.COV2.S COVID-19 vaccine or a placebo.

The table lists this clone with a count of one. This chain uses TRBV20-1 with TRBJ2-3; D may correspond to TRBD1 or TRBD2 (5 bases each). The CDR3 is 11 residues long. Germline V gene sequence: CDR1 DFQATT, CDR2 SNEGSKA (reference sequence). The V end was cut by 3 bases, the J end by 11 bases, with 12 bases between. CDR3 DNA sequence: TGCAGTGCTAGTGGGGGAAGCGGGCAGTATTTT. Translation: CSASGGSGQYF.

This clone was seen only a few times. V usage is TRBV11-2 and J usage is TRBJ2-3; D is possibly TRBD1 (6 bases). The CDR3 runs to 16 residues. CDR1 is SGHAT and CDR2 is FQNNGV in the germline V gene. Trimming removed 0 bases at V and 2 bases at J, with 12 bases between. This chain's CDR3 is CASSLEGAGVTDTQYF. The DNA for the CDR3 is TGTGCCAGCAGCTTAGAAGGAGCAGGGGTCACAGATACGCAGTATTTT.

The chain uses TRBV7-2 and TRBJ2-5; D assignment may be TRBD1 or TRBD2 (5 bases each). Per the germline V gene, CDR1 is SGHTA and CDR2 is FQGNSA. V was trimmed by 2 bases and J by 5 bases, leaving 15 bases between them. This CDR3 spans 15 amino acids. CDR3 DNA sequence: TGTGCCAGCAGCTTATCTGGGGGAGTAGGGGAGACCCAGTACTTC. This translates into CASSLSGGVGETQYF. The entire variable domain, with the rest obtained from reference TRBV7-2 and TRBJ2-5, is as follows: GAGVSQSPSNKVTEKGKDVELRCDPISGHTALYWYRQSLGQGLEFLIYFQGNSAPDKSGLPSDRFSAERTGGSVSTLTIQRTQQEDSAVYLCASSLSGGVGETQYFGPGTRLLVL.

The rearrangement links TRBV5-6 to TRBJ2-7; tentatively, D is TRBD1 (6 bases). The germline CDR1 and CDR2 sequences are SGHDT and YYEEEE. CDR3 length: 15 amino acids. The germline V and J ends were trimmed by 3 bases and 3 bases, with 16 bases remaining between them. CDR3 sequence reads: CASSSGTPNFYEQYF. The CDR3 DNA sequence: TGTGCCAGCAGCTCCGGGACACCTAACTTCTACGAGCAGTACTTC. The full variable domain, with the rest looked up from reference TRBV5-6 and TRBJ2-7, is DAGVTQSPTHLIKTRGQQVTLRCSPKSGHDTVSWYQQALGQGPQFIFQYYEEEERQRGNFPDRFSGHQFPNYSSELNVNALLLGDSALYLCASSSGTPNFYEQYFGPGTRLTVT.

This clone was found a few times. V is TRBV5-1 and J is TRBJ1-4, with 7 bases matching TRBD1. This CDR3 comprises 14 residues. V shed 4 bases and J 4 bases; nucleotides not matched to a gene: 4. The germline gives CDR1 SGHRS, CDR2 YFSETQ. DNA for the CDR3: TGCGCCAGCAGCCGGACAGGCGGTAATGAAAAACTGTTTTTT. It yields the protein CASSRTGGNEKLFF.

This clone was counted a single time. This rearrangement joins TRBV6-5 to TRBJ1-5, with 9 bases lining up with TRBD1. The CDR3 contains 15 residues. CDR1 is MNHEY and CDR2 is SVGAGI in the germline V gene. The junction had 4 bases not matched to a gene; V was cut back by 4 bases and J by 3 bases. The CDR3 region is CASSSTGGNNQPQHF. For the CDR3, the DNA is TGTGCCAGCAGTTCCACAGGGGGCAACAATCAGCCCCAGCATTTT.

The rearrangement joins TRBV2 to TRBJ2-3; TRBD2 aligns across 8 bases. CDR3 size: 18 residues. Germline V gene sequence: CDR1 SNHLY, CDR2 FYNNEI. Losses at the gene ends were 3 bases for V and 1 base for J; bases not matched to a gene: 12. CDR3 in DNA: TGTGCCAGCAGTGAGCTATCAGGAGTTAGCGGGGGCACAGATACGCAGTATTTT. As protein: CASSELSGVSGGTDTQYF.

The table lists this clone with a few counts. The rearrangement links TRBV2 to TRBJ2-1; D ambiguous. V shed 8 bases and J shed 5 bases, with 13 bases lying between them. CDR3 size: 13 residues. Germline V gives CDR1 SNHLY, CDR2 FYNNEI. CDR3 nucleotide sequence: TGTGCCAGCGGATACCTAAGGGACAATGAGCAGTTCTTC. Translation: CASGYLRDNEQFF.

The gene calls are TRBV6-5 and TRBJ1-5; weak D call: TRBD1 (6 bases). Between the trimmed V and J ends, which lost 6 bases and 6 bases, there was a span of 18 bases. The germline CDR1 and CDR2 sequences are MNHEY and SVGAGI. CDR3 size: 15 residues. The CDR3 DNA is TGTGCCAGCAGGCCGAGGGGGGAAGTCATTCAGCCCCAGCATTTT. This gives the protein CASRPRGEVIQPQHF.

Of note for this clone: Additional DNA sequences in this sample encode the identical CDR3. The gene calls are TRBV6-5 and TRBJ1-2; D ambiguous. The V end was cut by 3 bases, the J end by 3 bases, with 8 bases between. There are 13 residues in the CDR3. The V gene's germline CDR1 is MNHEY and CDR2 SVGAGI. This chain's CDR3 is CASSYVRDYGYTF. Written as DNA, the CDR3 is TGTGCCAGCAGTTATGTTCGGGACTATGGCTACACCTTC.